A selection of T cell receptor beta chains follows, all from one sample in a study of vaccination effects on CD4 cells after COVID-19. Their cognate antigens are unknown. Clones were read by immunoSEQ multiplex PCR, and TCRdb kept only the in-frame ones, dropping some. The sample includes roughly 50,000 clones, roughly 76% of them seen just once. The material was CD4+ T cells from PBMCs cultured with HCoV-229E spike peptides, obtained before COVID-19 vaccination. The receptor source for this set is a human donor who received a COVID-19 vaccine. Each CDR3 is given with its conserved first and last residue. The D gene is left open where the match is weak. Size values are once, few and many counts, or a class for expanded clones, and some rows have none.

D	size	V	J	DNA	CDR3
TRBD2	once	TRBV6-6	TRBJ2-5	TGTGCCAGCAGCCCTAGCGGGGGGTCTTTGGGGACCCAGTACTTC	CASSPSGGSLGTQYF
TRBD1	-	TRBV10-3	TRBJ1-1	TGTGCCATCAGTGCACAGGGGGAGACCACTGAAGCTTTCTTT	CAISAQGETTEAFF
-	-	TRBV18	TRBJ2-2	TGTGCCAGCTCGCACAGGGTTGACGGGGAGCTGTTTTTT	CASSHRVDGELFF
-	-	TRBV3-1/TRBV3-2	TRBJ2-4	TGTGCCAGCAGCCAATCCATTGCCCAAAACATTCAGTACTTC	CASSQSIAQNIQYF
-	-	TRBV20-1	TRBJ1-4	TGCAGTGCTAGAGATCTTTTGGAGTTTTTT	CSARDLLEFF
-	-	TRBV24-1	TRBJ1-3	TGTGCCACCAGTGATGCAGCTCGGGGTGGAAACACCATATATTTT	CATSDAARGGNTIYF
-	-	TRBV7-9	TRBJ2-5	TGTGCCAGCAGCTTGGGTAGTAGGGCCCAGTACTTC	CASSLGSRAQYF
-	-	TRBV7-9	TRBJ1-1	TGTGCCGCAACCTCGGGAGTGAACACTGAAGCTTTCTTT	CAATSGVNTEAFF
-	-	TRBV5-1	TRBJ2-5	TGCGCCAGCAGACTAGTGGGAGAGACCCAGTACTTC	CASRLVGETQYF
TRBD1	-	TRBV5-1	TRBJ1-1	TGCGCCAGCAGCTTGATGCCCGGACAGGGTGAAGCTTTCTTT	CASSLMPGQGEAFF
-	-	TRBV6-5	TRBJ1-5	TGTGCCAGCAGTAAAAGGGGTTCTCAGCCCCAGCATTTT	CASSKRGSQPQHF
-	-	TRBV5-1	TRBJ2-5	TGCGCCAGCAGCTTAGCCGGGGTCGCGGAGACCCAGTACTTC	CASSLAGVAETQYF
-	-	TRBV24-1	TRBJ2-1	TGTGCCACCAGTAGTCGGGGGGCTTACAATGAGCAGTTCTTC	CATSSRGAYNEQFF
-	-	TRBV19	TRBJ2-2	TGTGCCAGTAGTATAAGAGGATCGGCGGGGGAGCTGTTTTTT	CASSIRGSAGELFF
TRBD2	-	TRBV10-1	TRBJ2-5	TGCGCCAGCAGTGACCAGGTAGCGGGGAAAGAGACCCAGTACTTC	CASSDQVAGKETQYF
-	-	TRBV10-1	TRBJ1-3	TGCGCCAGCAGTGATGGGCTCAACCGCTCTGGAAACACCATATATTTT	CASSDGLNRSGNTIYF
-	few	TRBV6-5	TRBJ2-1	TGTGCCAGCAGTTACTCGGGGACGGAAGACAATGAGCAGTTCTTC	CASSYSGTEDNEQFF
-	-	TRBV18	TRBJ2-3	TGTGCCAGCTCATCGTCGTTTGCTAGCACAGATACGCAGTATTTT	CASSSSFASTDTQYF
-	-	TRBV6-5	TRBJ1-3	TGTGCCAGCAGCCTCTCTGTGGCTGGAAACACCATATATTTT	CASSLSVAGNTIYF